What follows describes a single T cell receptor beta chain. Its antigen is not yet known. No much larger clone exists at a distance of one base, and base qualities are not known. Inclusive of the bounding cysteine and phenylalanine, the CDR3 is 15 residues long. CDR3 DNA is the only sequence kept; it has 45 bases, read in frame from the first base. V is trimmed back by 2 bases and J by 3 bases, and the junction contains 4 bases that no gene match accounts for. Per the germline V gene, SGHRS is the CDR1 and YFSETQ is the CDR2. This record belongs to a study of T cells in localized non-small cell lung cancer (dated by TCRdb to 2018 to 2020). As for the study more broadly: The study examined T cell repertoires in 200 to 300 patients with early-stage NSCLC and compared tumors with uninvolved tumor-adjacent lungs. The cohort was made up of under 250 treatment-naive NSCLC patients whose localized lung tumors had been resected. Of the NSCLC patients, around 130 were male and roughly 110 were female, and the mean age was about 69 years.

At diagnosis, peripheral blood, uninvolved tumor-adjacent lung and tumor were collected and were preserved as a mix of fresh-frozen and FFPE material. Blood samples were analyzed as peripheral blood mononuclear cells for TCR repertoire profiling. Study-level results and caveats: The highest T cell clonality was observed in uninvolved tumor-adjacent lung, where clonality exceeded that of tumor, suggesting that antigenic responses were more focused in uninvolved tumor-adjacent lung. Because multi-region tumor sequencing was not done, intratumor heterogeneity could not be ruled out. A median of 57 of the top 100 tumor clones turned up in the paired uninvolved adjacent lung, and under 30 of those clones also ranked among the top 100 of that same adjacent lung. Higher blood T cell density associated with longer overall survival, while higher adjacent-lung clonality associated with shorter survival. Because the study design was exploratory, TCR variables were selected using unadjusted p-values without false-discovery rate correction.

The immunoSEQ Assay was used to sequence TCR beta CDR3 regions from DNA. The study's processing was this. T cell density was computed as TCR beta template counts normalized to usable DNA estimated by amplifying housekeeping genes. Using the preseqR package, richness was estimated by extrapolating to 120,000 templates for tissue samples and 400,000 templates for PBMC samples. Clonality was calculated as one minus Pielou's evenness. Tissue-enriched TCRs were identified by differential abundance testing using productive amino-acid clonotypes, minimum total count 5 and alpha 0.1. The Jaccard Index and the Morisita Overlap Index were used to measure repertoire overlap between compartments. GLIPH grouped TCR beta CDR3s together with public tetramer-defined viral CDR3s, and a viral motif had to include at least three viral sequences and show V-gene enrichment. TCRdb retrieved this table from immuneACCESS and kept in-frame rearrangements only. Not all clones are present; in checked studies, unresolved V genes account for under half, and no reason is known for the remainder. D and trimming come from the DNA, and the V and J calls and clone size come from that table. Counted in this sample were more than 20,000 clones; more than 75% of them appeared once. Less than 20% of the sample goes to the ten largest clones.

The chain links TRBV5-1 with TRBJ2-3; 9 central nucleotides agree with TRBD1. The TCR was taken from a woman aged 35-70 years with stage II squamous cell lung carcinoma. The material sequenced was PBMCs, taken before any cancer treatment. In nucleotide form, the sequence is TGCGCCAGCAGCTTTACAGGGGGCGGGACAGATACGCAGTATTTT. This sequence encodes CASSFTGGGTDTQYF.